A single T cell receptor beta chain is shown here with its context. Its antigen is not known. The donors (healthy individuals) were bone marrow donors. The PCR had 60 Vbeta and 13 Jbeta primers. The method was immunoSEQ multiplex PCR; TCRdb's version includes in-frame clones alone and lacks a portion of them. This listing includes some 160,000 clones. These data come from a study of cytomegalovirus exposure and HLA in healthy donors. Study-wide results and limits: One variant, a missense change in DCLRE1C, was linked in a later analysis to TCR beta V- and J-gene trimming.

V was clipped by 3 bases and J by 1 base, with 10 bases between them. This CDR3 is built from 14 residues. Germline CDR1 and CDR2: SGHDT and YYEEEE. This sequence was found in a man aged 30 to 45 in good health and CMV-seronegative. The V gene is TRBV5-6, the J gene TRBJ1-2; the D is unclear. Input material: PBMCs. Here the CDR3 reads CASSYTRSNYGYTF. The CDR3 DNA sequence: TGTGCCAGCAGCTACACCCGGAGTAACTATGGCTACACCTTC.